This entry features one TCR beta chain sequence. The entry originates in a study of memory CD4+ T cells and cytomegalovirus serostatus. Overall study: Healthy Belgian adult donors included roughly ten CMV-positive and 24 CMV-negative people.

In the original processing: After removing out-of-frame reads, around 2,100,000 distinct TCRbeta sequences remained. Sequenced by immunoSEQ multiplex PCR; TCRdb stores in-frame clones only, minus some. V and J calls and clone size come straight from that table; D and trimming were deduced from the DNA. The profile shows around 99,000 clones, about 80% of them singletons. Single viable CD3+CD4+CD8-CD45RO+ cells were sorted as the memory CD4+ T cells. CDR1 and CDR2 from the germline V gene are LNHDA and SQIVND (reference sequence). The ends lost 3 bases at V and 5 bases at J; junction bases unmatched: 10. This CDR3 is built from 17 residues.

Source material: memory CD4+ T cells from blood. The V and J genes are TRBV19 and TRBJ2-5, with TRBD2 matching 12 bases. This TCR derives from an adult in good health and CMV-seropositive. CDR3 amino acids: CASSIWLAGGSGETQYF. The CDR3, as DNA: TGTGCCAGTAGTATTTGGCTAGCGGGAGGGTCGGGGGAGACCCAGTACTTC.